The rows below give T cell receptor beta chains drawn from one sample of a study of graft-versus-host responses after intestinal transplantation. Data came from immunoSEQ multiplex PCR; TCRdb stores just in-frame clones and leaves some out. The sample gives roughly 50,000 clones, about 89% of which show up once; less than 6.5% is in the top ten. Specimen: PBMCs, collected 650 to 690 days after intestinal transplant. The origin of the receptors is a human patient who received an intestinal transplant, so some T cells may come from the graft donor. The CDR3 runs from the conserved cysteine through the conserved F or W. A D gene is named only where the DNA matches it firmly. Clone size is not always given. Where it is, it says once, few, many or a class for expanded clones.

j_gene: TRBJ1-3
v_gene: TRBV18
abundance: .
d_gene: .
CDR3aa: CASSPAPRGRSGNTIYF
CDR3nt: TGTGCCAGCTCACCAGCTCCGAGGGGCCGCTCTGGAAACACCATATATTTT

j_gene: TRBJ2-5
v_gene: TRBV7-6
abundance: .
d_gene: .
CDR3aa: CASSLDLSTGEETQYF
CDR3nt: TGTGCCAGCAGCTTAGATTTAAGTACCGGGGAAGAGACCCAGTACTTC

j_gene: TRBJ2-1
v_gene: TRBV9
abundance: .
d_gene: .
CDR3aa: CASSVDGLAGNEQFF
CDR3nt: TGTGCCAGCAGCGTAGATGGTCTAGCAGGTAATGAGCAGTTCTTC

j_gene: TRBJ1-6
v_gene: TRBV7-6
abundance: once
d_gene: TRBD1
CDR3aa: CASSLGGGGKPLHF
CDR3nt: TGTGCCAGCAGCTTAGGAGGGGGCGGAAAGCCCCTCCACTTT

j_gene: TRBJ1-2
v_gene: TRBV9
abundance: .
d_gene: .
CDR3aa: CASSVEPGTVYGYTF
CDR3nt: TGTGCCAGCAGCGTAGAGCCAGGCACTGTCTATGGCTACACCTTC

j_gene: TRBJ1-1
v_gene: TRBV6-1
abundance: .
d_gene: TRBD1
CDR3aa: CASSGTGTGVTEAFF
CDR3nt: TGTGCCAGCAGTGGAACCGGGACAGGGGTCACTGAAGCTTTCTTT

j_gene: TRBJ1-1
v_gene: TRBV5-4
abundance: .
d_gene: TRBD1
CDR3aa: CASRTGGSNTEAFF
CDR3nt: TGTGCCAGCAGGACAGGGGGCTCGAACACTGAAGCTTTCTTT

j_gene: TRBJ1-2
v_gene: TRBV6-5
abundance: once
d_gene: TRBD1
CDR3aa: CASSRQGSYGYTF
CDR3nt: TGTGCCAGCAGTCGACAGGGGTCCTATGGCTACACCTTC

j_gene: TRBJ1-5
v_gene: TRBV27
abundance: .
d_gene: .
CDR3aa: CASSLALNQPQHF
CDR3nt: TGTGCCAGCAGTTTAGCTTTAAATCAGCCCCAGCATTTT

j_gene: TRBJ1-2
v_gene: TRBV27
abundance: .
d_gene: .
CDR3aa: CASSWLGSGRGYTF
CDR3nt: TGTGCCAGCAGTTGGCTGGGGTCAGGGCGAGGCTACACCTTC

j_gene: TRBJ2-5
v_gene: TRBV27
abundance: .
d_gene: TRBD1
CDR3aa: CASRTGQETQYF
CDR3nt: TGTGCCAGCCGGACAGGACAAGAGACCCAGTACTTC

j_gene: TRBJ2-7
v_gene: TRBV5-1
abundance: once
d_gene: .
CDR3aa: CASSLGRGREQYF
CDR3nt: TGCGCCAGCAGCTTGGGGAGGGGCCGGGAGCAGTACTTC

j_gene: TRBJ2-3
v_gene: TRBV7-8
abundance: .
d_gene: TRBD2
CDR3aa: CASSFIAGGSTDTQYF
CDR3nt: TGTGCCAGCAGCTTCATAGCGGGGGGGAGCACAGATACGCAGTATTTT

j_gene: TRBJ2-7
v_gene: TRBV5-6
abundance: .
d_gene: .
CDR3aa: CASSLAREQYF
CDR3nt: TGTGCCAGCAGCTTGGCTCGGGAGCAGTACTTC

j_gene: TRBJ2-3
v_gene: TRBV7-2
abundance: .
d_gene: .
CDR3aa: CASSLARTDTQYF
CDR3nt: TGTGCCAGCAGCTTAGCGCGCACAGATACGCAGTATTTT